A selection of T cell receptor beta chains follows, all from one sample in a study of blood T cell repertoires in COVID-19. Sequenced by immunoSEQ multiplex PCR; TCRdb stores in-frame clones only, minus some. The data contain under 200,000 clones, around 77% of them seen just once; the ten biggest clones take up about 7%. Sequencing was done on a sample of peripheral blood. The receptor set was obtained from a man aged 65-85 years with active or convalescent COVID-19. Each CDR3 is given with its conserved first and last residue. A D gene is named only where the DNA matches it firmly.

>TRBJ1-1|TRBV30|.
CAWSIEDSTEAFF
>TRBJ1-4|TRBV15|.
CATSRDKGEANEKLFF
>TRBJ2-2|TRBV18|.
CASSLRNTGELFF
>TRBJ2-2|TRBV3-1/TRBV3-2|.
CASSQNTGTNTGELFF
>TRBJ2-7|TRBV3-1/TRBV3-2|TRBD2
CASSQSGGGYEQYF
>TRBJ1-3|TRBV10-3|.
CAISESPDTASGNTIYF
>TRBJ1-6|TRBV3-1/TRBV3-2|.
CASSLTVGGKYNSPLHF
>TRBJ1-2|TRBV20-1|TRBD1
CSASAGGYGYTF
>TRBJ1-1|TRBV4-3|TRBD1
CASSQEGPGGQGSRAFF
>TRBJ2-6|TRBV5-1|.
CASSEGVAGANVLTF
>TRBJ1-5|TRBV5-8|TRBD1
CASSLGGQGNQPQHF
>TRBJ1-2|TRBV30|.
CAWSDRQLRTGYTF
>TRBJ1-2|TRBV18|.
CASSPPAGNGYTF
>TRBJ1-5|TRBV7-2|TRBD1
CASSLQGGQPQHF
>TRBJ2-1|TRBV9|.
CASSANPQQGKSYNEQFF
>TRBJ1-4|TRBV5-1|.
CASSPGLDTTNEKLFF
>TRBJ2-7|TRBV7-3|.
CASSPLGASYEQYF
>TRBJ1-3|TRBV5-5|.
CASSWSGTTGNTIYF
>TRBJ2-3|TRBV5-1|TRBD2
CASSISGGVTDTQYF
>TRBJ2-3|TRBV2|TRBD2
CASSSHRLADRTDTQYF
>TRBJ2-1|TRBV5-5|TRBD1
CASSSRGQGSNEQFF
>TRBJ2-1|TRBV5-1|TRBD2
CASSLASGGGMSYNEQFF
>TRBJ2-7|TRBV7-9|TRBD2
CASSFKREGPREQYF
>TRBJ1-5|TRBV20-1|TRBD1
CSASTGQGVQPQHF
>TRBJ2-5|TRBV4-2|.
CASSQESRAGARETQYF
>TRBJ2-2|TRBV3-1/TRBV3-2|.
CASSPTQGTGELFF
>TRBJ2-1|TRBV2|.
CASNQAGSSYNEQFF
>TRBJ1-2|TRBV6-1|.
CASSETGQSYGYTF
>TRBJ1-1|TRBV6-5|.
CATKTEMNTEAFF
>TRBJ2-5|TRBV15|.
CATSRDTGIETQYF
>TRBJ2-1|TRBV30|.
CAYRTGGDEQFF
>TRBJ2-6|TRBV6-6|TRBD2
CASSPRGTLAGTRSGANVLTF
>TRBJ2-7|TRBV18|TRBD2
CASSPGAGTSASEQYF
>TRBJ1-2|TRBV7-2|.
CASSLDYGPYGYTF
>TRBJ1-5|TRBV6-2/TRBV6-3|.
CASSPRVHNQPQHF
>TRBJ1-2|TRBV3-1/TRBV3-2|.
CASSPAQGGYTF
>TRBJ2-3|TRBV7-2|.
CASSARPSPGTDTQYF
>TRBJ1-6|TRBV6-5|.
CASSYVEDSPLHF
>TRBJ2-3|TRBV5-6|TRBD2
CASSASSGATDTQYF
>TRBJ1-4|TRBV23-1|TRBD1
CASSQWGQTGPGTNEKLFF
>TRBJ1-5|TRBV19|.
CASSTIRDSNQPQHF
>TRBJ1-3|TRBV6-6|.
CASSDDRLSGNTIYF
>TRBJ2-1|TRBV2|TRBD1
CASSIMGQGPSGEQFF
>TRBJ1-2|TRBV10-3|TRBD1
CAISRTGGDYGYTF
>TRBJ2-2|TRBV5-1|.
CASRQGYTGELFF
>TRBJ1-5|TRBV12-3/TRBV12-4|.
CASRGLSNQPQHF
>TRBJ1-2|TRBV7-9|.
CASSFTAETYGYTF
>TRBJ2-4|TRBV19|TRBD2
CASSMTLAGGGNIQYF
>TRBJ2-5|TRBV12-3/TRBV12-4|.
CASSFVETQYF
>TRBJ2-1|TRBV5-8|TRBD2
CASSAGLAGAYNEQFF
>TRBJ2-7|TRBV2|TRBD1
CASSEGWTGANEQYF
>TRBJ1-5|TRBV5-5|.
CASSLELRLVQPQHF
>TRBJ1-2|TRBV10-3|.
CAISEVSANYGYTF
>TRBJ1-1|TRBV29-1|TRBD1
CSARTGSRTEAFF